What follows are 5 T cell receptor beta chains derived from one specimen sequenced in a study of tumor-infiltrating lymphocytes in oesophageal squamous cell carcinoma (dated by TCRdb to 2015 to 2016). Libraries were made using PCR. For sequencing, an Illumina HiSeq 2000 was employed. In-frame beta chains were kept once TCRdb had trimmed the public reads at Q25 with fastp and called clones with MiXCR. Rows with a matching CDR3 protein are joined into one entry that keeps the most common DNA and genes. This sample lists 15,000 to 20,000 distinct CDR3 sequences; less than 55% were detected once. The ten largest make up about 33% of the sample. The sample consisted of normal esophageal tissue next to the tumor. The receptors stem from a female donor with esophageal squamous cell carcinoma.

In its sample, this clonotype was seen once. No DNA is shown, since the ends of the CDR3 on it are uncertain; the CDR3 is the one TCRdb lists. The rearrangement uses TRBV24-1 and TRBJ2-6; no check of the table's D call, TRBD1, against the DNA was made. The CDR3 is made up of 14 amino acids, end residues included. From germline, CDR1 is KGHDR and CDR2 SFDVKD. This chain's CDR3 is CATSQDTRDPVLRF.

With respect to this clonotype: The conserved closing phenylalanine or tryptophan is absent in this CDR3, likely reflecting a read error. The limits of the CDR3 on the DNA are not certain, so only TCRdb's listed CDR3 is given. V gene TRBV7-9 combines with J gene TRBJ2-6; no DNA check was done on the table's D call, TRBD1. Counting both end residues, the CDR3 totals 18 amino acids. In germline, CDR1 is SEHNR, CDR2 FQNEAQ (reference sequence). The CDR3 sequence: CASSLGSRIGNSPLNFGN.

The genes are TRBV7-2 and TRBJ2-5; 9 positions match TRBD2. The J call may be incorrect, as the DNA end agrees better with TRBJ2-1. From germline, CDR1 is SGHTA and CDR2 FQGNSA. The CDR3 is 15 amino acids. CDR3 amino acids: CASSFGASGASEQFF. CDR3 in DNA: TGTGCCAGCAGCTTTGGCGCTAGCGGGGCTTCTGAGCAGTTCTTC.

This clonotype was counted at least ten times. The rearrangement links TRBV12-3 or TRBV12-4 to TRBJ2-3, with D perhaps TRBD1 (6 bases). Trimming took off 7 bases at V and 8 bases at J, with 16 bases between the two ends. The CDR3 is 13 residues long. This CDR3 reads CASTLRGSGTQYF. The CDR3 coding sequence is TGTGCCAGCACCCTCAGGGGTTCCGGTACGCAGTATTTT.

This clonotype has at least ten counts. The J gene is TRBJ2-5, the V gene TRBV28; D ambiguous. Trimming left V 4 bases short and J 0 bases short, with 12 bases between. Germline assignment: CDR1 MDHEN and CDR2 SYDVKM. The CDR3 contains 15 residues. As DNA, the CDR3 is TGTGCCAGCAGTTCCCCGCAGGTAGACCAAGAGACCCAGTACTTC. The encoded protein is CASSSPQVDQETQYF.